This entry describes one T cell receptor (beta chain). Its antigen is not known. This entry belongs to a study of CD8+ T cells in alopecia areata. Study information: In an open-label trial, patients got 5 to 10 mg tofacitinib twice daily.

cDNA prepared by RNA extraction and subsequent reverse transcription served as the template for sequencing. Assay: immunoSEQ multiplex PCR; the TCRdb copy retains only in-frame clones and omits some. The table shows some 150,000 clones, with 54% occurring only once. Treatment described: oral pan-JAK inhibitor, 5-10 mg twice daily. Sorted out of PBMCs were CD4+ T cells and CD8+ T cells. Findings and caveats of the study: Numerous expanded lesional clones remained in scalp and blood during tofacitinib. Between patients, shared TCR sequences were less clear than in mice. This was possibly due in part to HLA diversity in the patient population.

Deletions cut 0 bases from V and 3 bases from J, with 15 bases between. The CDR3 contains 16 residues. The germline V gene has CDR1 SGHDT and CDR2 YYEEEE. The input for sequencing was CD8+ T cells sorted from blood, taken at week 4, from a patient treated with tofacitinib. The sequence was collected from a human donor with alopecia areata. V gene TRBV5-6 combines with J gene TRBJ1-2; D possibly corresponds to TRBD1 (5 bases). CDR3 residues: CASSLVSTDMDYGYTF. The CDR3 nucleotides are TGTGCCAGCAGCTTGGTGTCGACAGATATGGACTATGGCTACACCTTC.